This is a list of T cell receptor beta chains from one sample in a study of cytomegalovirus exposure and HLA in healthy donors. This table comes from immunoSEQ multiplex PCR, and its TCRdb copy is limited to in-frame clones, with some not included. The table has around 120,000 clones, roughly 82% seen once; the top ten hold approximately 4.9%. Sample: PBMCs. These receptors were collected from a man in his late teens or twenties in good health and CMV-seronegative. Both conserved end residues are part of each CDR3. Each record gives: clone size, D gene, V gene, J gene, CDR3 DNA, CDR3 protein. D genes are given only for firm matches. Expanded clones are given a class, and other clones once, few, many or no size at all.

size: NA
D: TRBD2
V: TRBV29-1
J: TRBJ2-3
DNA: TGCAGCGTGAACCCCAATAGCGGGGGGGCTGGAGATACGCAGTATTTT
CDR3: CSVNPNSGGAGDTQYF

size: NA
D: TRBD1
V: TRBV18
J: TRBJ1-1
DNA: TGTGCCAGCTCATCAGGGGGCAACACTGAAGCTTTCTTT
CDR3: CASSSGGNTEAFF

size: NA
D: TRBD1
V: TRBV19
J: TRBJ2-7
DNA: TGTGCCAGTAGTATAGATCATCGGTCGTTACAGGGGGCTGGCGAGCAGTACTTC
CDR3: CASSIDHRSLQGAGEQYF

size: NA
D: NA
V: TRBV2
J: TRBJ2-5
DNA: TGTGCCAGCAAGGACGGGACTTATTCCAAAGAGACCCAGTACTTC
CDR3: CASKDGTYSKETQYF

size: NA
D: TRBD2
V: TRBV5-4
J: TRBJ2-7
DNA: TGTGCCAGCAGCTTGGGAGCGGGAGGCCCCTACGAGCAGTACTTC
CDR3: CASSLGAGGPYEQYF

size: NA
D: NA
V: TRBV2
J: TRBJ2-5
DNA: TGTGCCAGCGGGAACCCGCAAGACATCCACCGGGAGTACCAAGAGACCCAGTACTTC
CDR3: CASGNPQDIHREYQETQYF

size: NA
D: TRBD2
V: TRBV4-1
J: TRBJ2-7
DNA: TGCGCCAGCAGCCAAGGAGAGGGAGGGCCCTCCTACGAGCAGTACTTC
CDR3: CASSQGEGGPSYEQYF

size: NA
D: TRBD1
V: TRBV5-1
J: TRBJ1-2
DNA: TGCGCCAGCAGCCCGGACAGGGTTTTTGGCTACACCTTC
CDR3: CASSPDRVFGYTF

size: NA
D: TRBD2
V: TRBV10-3
J: TRBJ2-7
DNA: TGTGCCATCAGGACGTCGGGGGGCTCCTACGAGCAGTACTTC
CDR3: CAIRTSGGSYEQYF

size: NA
D: NA
V: TRBV5-1
J: TRBJ2-2
DNA: TGCGCCAGCAACTTCGCCGGGGTTGAAGTGGGGGAGCTGTTTTTT
CDR3: CASNFAGVEVGELFF

size: NA
D: NA
V: TRBV19
J: TRBJ1-2
DNA: TGTGCCAGTAGTATGAACAGGGAAGGGGGCTACACCTTC
CDR3: CASSMNREGGYTF

size: NA
D: NA
V: TRBV7-9
J: TRBJ1-2
DNA: TGTGCCAGCAGCTTAATCTCTAACTATGGCTACACCTTC
CDR3: CASSLISNYGYTF

size: NA
D: NA
V: TRBV23-1
J: TRBJ2-7
DNA: TGCGCCAGCACCCTTTCTCAGCAGTACTTC
CDR3: CASTLSQQYF

size: NA
D: TRBD1
V: TRBV9
J: TRBJ2-7
DNA: TGTGCCAGCAGCGTAGATGGGACAGGGGGCTTCTACGAGCAGTACTTC
CDR3: CASSVDGTGGFYEQYF

size: NA
D: NA
V: TRBV29-1
J: TRBJ1-1
DNA: TGCAGCGGGGAGGCGGGAATGAACACTGAAGCTTTCTTT
CDR3: CSGEAGMNTEAFF

size: NA
D: NA
V: TRBV5-6
J: TRBJ1-5
DNA: TGTGCCAGCAGCAAAGGGGGAAATCAGCCCCAGCATTTT
CDR3: CASSKGGNQPQHF

size: NA
D: NA
V: TRBV29-1
J: TRBJ1-3
DNA: TGCAGCGTCGGGACTGAGTCTGGAAACACCATATATTTT
CDR3: CSVGTESGNTIYF

size: NA
D: TRBD1
V: TRBV2
J: TRBJ2-7
DNA: TGTGCCAGCAGTGATAAAGTGACAGGGGGTTACGAGCAGTACTTC
CDR3: CASSDKVTGGYEQYF

size: few
D: TRBD1
V: TRBV6-5
J: TRBJ1-4
DNA: TGTGCCAGCAGCCATACAGGGGGAGGTGAAAAACTGTTTTTT
CDR3: CASSHTGGGEKLFF

size: NA
D: TRBD1
V: TRBV7-7
J: TRBJ2-3
DNA: TGTGCTAGCAGCTTGGACAGGACAACCGATACGCAGTATTTT
CDR3: CASSLDRTTDTQYF

size: NA
D: NA
V: TRBV5-1
J: TRBJ2-2
DNA: TGCGCCAGCAGCTTGGAGGGGACAACTAACACCGGGGAGCTGTTTTTT
CDR3: CASSLEGTTNTGELFF

size: NA
D: NA
V: TRBV5-1
J: TRBJ1-4
DNA: TGCGCCAGCAGCTTGGGCCTGGGGGGAGGTGGCGAAAAACTGTTTTTT
CDR3: CASSLGLGGGGEKLFF

size: NA
D: TRBD2
V: TRBV9
J: TRBJ2-1
DNA: TGTGCCAGCAGCGAGCGGGGGGACTACCACAATGAGCAGTTCTTC
CDR3: CASSERGDYHNEQFF

size: NA
D: TRBD2
V: TRBV5-1
J: TRBJ2-1
DNA: TGCGCCACAAAACCTGGACGGGGGGGCCTCAATGAGCAGTTCTTC
CDR3: CATKPGRGGLNEQFF

size: few
D: NA
V: TRBV6-1
J: TRBJ1-5
DNA: TGTGCCAGCGGTAAACAGGGAAGCAATCAGCCCCAGCATTTT
CDR3: CASGKQGSNQPQHF

size: NA
D: NA
V: TRBV7-7
J: TRBJ2-5
DNA: TGTGCCAGCAGCTTAAGGTCGGGAGAGACCCAGTACTTC
CDR3: CASSLRSGETQYF

size: NA
D: NA
V: TRBV29-1
J: TRBJ1-1
DNA: TGCAGCGCCAAGTACGCGGGCTGGAACACTGAAGCTTTCTTT
CDR3: CSAKYAGWNTEAFF

size: NA
D: TRBD1
V: TRBV6-1
J: TRBJ2-7
DNA: TGTGCCAGCAGTGCATCTCCGGACAGGTCCTACGAGCAGTACTTC
CDR3: CASSASPDRSYEQYF

size: NA
D: TRBD1
V: TRBV7-9
J: TRBJ1-6
DNA: TGTGCCAGCAGCTTAGCGGGGACAGGGGTCAATTCACCCCTCCACTTT
CDR3: CASSLAGTGVNSPLHF

size: NA
D: TRBD1
V: TRBV7-9
J: TRBJ1-2
DNA: TGTGCCAGCAGCTCAACAGACAGGGCGGGGGGCTACACCTTC
CDR3: CASSSTDRAGGYTF

size: NA
D: NA
V: TRBV30
J: TRBJ1-1
DNA: TGTGCCTGGAGTCTTAAACTGGACACTGAAGCTTTCTTT
CDR3: CAWSLKLDTEAFF

size: NA
D: NA
V: TRBV4-1
J: TRBJ1-1
DNA: TGCGCCAGCAGCCCGGTGGGGGGGGCCGAAGCTTTCTTT
CDR3: CASSPVGGAEAFF

size: NA
D: TRBD1
V: TRBV7-9
J: TRBJ2-6
DNA: TGTGCCTATACAGAACAGGGGGCCTGGAAGTCTGGGGCCAACGTCCTGACTTTC
CDR3: CAYTEQGAWKSGANVLTF

size: NA
D: TRBD2
V: TRBV5-1
J: TRBJ2-1
DNA: TGCGCCAGCAGCTCTAAGACTAGCGGGGACCGTCCTTTGTCCTACAATGAGCAGTTCTTC
CDR3: CASSSKTSGDRPLSYNEQFF

size: NA
D: NA
V: TRBV12-5
J: TRBJ2-7
DNA: TGTGCTAGTGCTCGACGCGGAGGAGACGGCCACGAGCAGTACTTC
CDR3: CASARRGGDGHEQYF

size: NA
D: TRBD1
V: TRBV6-1
J: TRBJ1-1
DNA: TGTGCCAGCAGCGCTAAAACGACAGGGGAGACTGAAGCTTTCTTT
CDR3: CASSAKTTGETEAFF

size: NA
D: NA
V: TRBV6-1
J: TRBJ2-3
DNA: TGTGCCAGCAGTGAAAGCGGGCCGACAGATACGCAGTATTTT
CDR3: CASSESGPTDTQYF

size: once
D: TRBD1
V: TRBV5-4
J: TRBJ2-7
DNA: TGTGCCAGCAGCTCTAAAGGGACAGCCCGCGAGCAGTACTTC
CDR3: CASSSKGTAREQYF

size: NA
D: NA
V: TRBV5-4
J: TRBJ1-1
DNA: TGTGCCAGCGCAAAGAGCGGCACTGAAGCTTTCTTT
CDR3: CASAKSGTEAFF

size: once
D: NA
V: TRBV5-8
J: TRBJ1-1
DNA: TGTGCCAGCAGCTTGGATCCCTCAGGGACTGAAGCTTTCTTT
CDR3: CASSLDPSGTEAFF

size: NA
D: NA
V: TRBV7-9
J: TRBJ1-3
DNA: TGTGCCAGCAGCCCCGGGACAAACTCTGGAAACACCATATATTTT
CDR3: CASSPGTNSGNTIYF

size: NA
D: TRBD1
V: TRBV30
J: TRBJ2-6
DNA: TGTGCCTGGGGGGGTAGGACAGGCAGGACCTCTGGGGCCAACGTCCTGACTTTC
CDR3: CAWGGRTGRTSGANVLTF

size: NA
D: NA
V: TRBV5-4
J: TRBJ1-6
DNA: TGTGCCAGCAGCAGGGGGGGTGATTCACCCCTCCACTTT
CDR3: CASSRGGDSPLHF

size: NA
D: NA
V: TRBV29-1
J: TRBJ1-1
DNA: TGCAGCGTTGAAAAAGGGGCTGAAGCTTTCTTT
CDR3: CSVEKGAEAFF

size: NA
D: NA
V: TRBV30
J: TRBJ2-5
DNA: TGTGCCTACAGACCACAAGAGACCCAGTACTTC
CDR3: CAYRPQETQYF

size: NA
D: NA
V: TRBV6-1
J: TRBJ2-3
DNA: TGTGCCAGCAGTGAAGGGGCAGGGGTTACGCAGTATTTT
CDR3: CASSEGAGVTQYF

size: NA
D: NA
V: TRBV28
J: TRBJ1-6
DNA: TGTGCCAGCAGGGAACAGGGAAATTCACCCCTCCACTTT
CDR3: CASREQGNSPLHF

size: NA
D: NA
V: TRBV5-5
J: TRBJ1-2
DNA: TGTGCCAGCAGCCCCCGAGACTATGGCTACACCTTC
CDR3: CASSPRDYGYTF

size: NA
D: NA
V: TRBV6-1
J: TRBJ1-1
DNA: TGTGCCAGCAGTGAATTGGGGGGGTTGGAAACTGAAGCTTTCTTT
CDR3: CASSELGGLETEAFF

size: NA
D: TRBD1
V: TRBV6-6
J: TRBJ1-2
DNA: TGTGCCAGCAGTTACCTAGGACAGGGCCATGGCTACACCTTC
CDR3: CASSYLGQGHGYTF